The 25 T cell receptor beta chains presented below share a single source sample, sequenced in a study of CD8 T cells in ankylosing spondylitis. TCRdb re-called the 5' RACE reads through MiXCR, storing one row per CDR3 protein. The data contain around 230,000 distinct CDR3 sequences, over 8.5% of them singletons. The sample consisted of blood, either unsorted or a sorted T cell fraction (not recorded which). These receptors were obtained from a male donor with ankylosing spondylitis or in good health (not recorded which).

This clonotype has a count of ten or more. The chain couples TRBV20-1 to TRBJ2-3, with TRBD2 matching over 12 bases. Germline assignment: CDR1 DFQATT and CDR2 SNEGSKA (reference sequence). Losses at the gene ends were 6 bases for V and 4 bases for J; bases not matched to a gene: 11. CDR3 size: 16 residues. The CDR3 region is CSASTSGGRGADTQYF. The CDR3 coding sequence is TGCAGTGCCTCTACTAGCGGGGGGCGAGGTGCAGATACGCAGTATTTT.

Remarks on this clonotype: Being one base from a much bigger clone, this may be a read error. The V and J genes are TRBV5-1 and TRBJ2-1; D is possibly TRBD1 or TRBD2 (6 bases each). The CDR3 has 14 amino acids. Germline values: CDR1 SGHRS, CDR2 YFSETQ. CDR3 protein: CDSSLASGEDEQFF. For the CDR3, the DNA is TGCGACAGCAGCTTGGCGTCAGGGGAGGATGAGCAGTTCTTC.

This clonotype was seen repeatedly, ten times or more. The chain uses TRBV5-1 and TRBJ1-1, with no clear D. Germline CDR1 reads SGHRS; CDR2 reads YFSETQ. V was trimmed by 0 bases and J by 0 bases, leaving 9 bases between them. This CDR3 is built from 15 residues. The CDR3 region has the DNA TGCGCCAGCAGCTTGGTCACCAGACTGAACACTGAAGCTTTCTTT. Translation: CASSLVTRLNTEAFF.

This clonotype was counted many times. The V call is TRBV5-1, the J call TRBJ1-1; D remains unclear. This CDR3 comprises 12 residues. V was pared by 0 bases and J by 7 bases, with 7 bases between. Germline V gene sequence: CDR1 SGHRS, CDR2 YFSETQ. CDR3 residues: CASSLGAGEAFF. The DNA of the CDR3 is TGCGCCAGCAGCTTGGGAGCGGGTGAAGCTTTCTTT.

The sample holds many counts of this clonotype. This chain connects TRBV11-2 to TRBJ2-1; the D gene is possibly TRBD2 (6 bases). The length of the CDR3 is 15 residues. Germline CDR1 SGHAT, CDR2 FQNNGV. Trimming pared 1 base from V and 4 bases from J, leaving 11 bases between. The CDR3, as DNA: TGTGCCAGCAGCTTAGCCGGGAGTGCGTACAATGAGCAGTTCTTC. Translating it yields CASSLAGSAYNEQFF.

The CDR3 coding sequence is TGCAGTGCTAGAGATCGGACTAGCTTTGGTGAGCAGTTCTTC. Translation gives CSARDRTSFGEQFF. The V gene is TRBV20-1, the J gene TRBJ2-1; TRBD2 matches 8 bases. Losses at the gene ends were 0 bases for V and 9 bases for J; bases not matched to a gene: 7. Germline CDR1 DFQATT, CDR2 SNEGSKA (reference sequence). The CDR3 has 14 residues.

This clonotype was counted many times. The CDR3 DNA follows: TGTGCCACCAGGTTGGGGGCCTCCTATAATTCACCCCTCCACTTT. Translation: CATRLGASYNSPLHF. The rearrangement joins TRBV24-1 to TRBJ1-6; D possibly corresponds to TRBD1 (6 bases). The CDR3 runs 15 residues. Per germline, CDR1 KGHDR and CDR2 SFDVKD. Trimming removed 7 bases from V and 0 bases from J, with 9 bases in between.

In this sample, this clonotype turned up many times. The chain carries TRBV20-1 and TRBJ1-1; D is uncertain. CDR3 size: 13 residues. In germline, CDR1 is DFQATT, CDR2 SNEGSKA (reference sequence). V lost 1 base and J 0 bases, leaving 6 bases between the germline ends. The DNA of the CDR3 is TGCAGTGCTAGAGTACAGCTGAACACTGAAGCTTTCTTT. The encoded protein is CSARVQLNTEAFF.

This clonotype has ten or more counts. The chain joins TRBV14 to TRBJ2-2, with D perhaps assigned TRBD1 or TRBD2 (5 bases each). This CDR3 is 17 amino acids long. CDR1 is SGHDN and CDR2 is FVKESK in the germline V gene. Between the trimmed V and J ends, which lost 5 bases and 0 bases, there was a span of 16 bases. CDR3 sequence reads: CASSDMLSGPNTGELFF. The CDR3, as DNA: TGTGCCAGCAGCGATATGTTGTCGGGACCGAACACCGGGGAGCTGTTTTTT.

This clonotype was recorded at least ten times. The rearrangement uses TRBV19 and TRBJ2-2; the D is unclear. Germline loops: CDR1 LNHDA, CDR2 SQIVND (reference sequence). Trimming stripped 5 bases from V and 1 base from J, with 8 bases between. The CDR3 extends over 14 amino acids. CDR3 region: CASSGQLNTGELFF. The CDR3 DNA sequence: TGTGCCAGTAGTGGTCAACTGAACACCGGGGAGCTGTTTTTT.

This clonotype appeared many times. V usage is TRBV19 and J usage is TRBJ2-1, with 9 bases aligning to TRBD2. The germline V gene encodes CDR1 LNHDA and CDR2 SQIVND (reference sequence). The CDR3 has 16 amino acids. Trimming cost V 1 base and J 6 bases; bases outside gene matches: 7. The DNA of the CDR3 is TGTGCCAGTAGTATAGTGCCTAGCGGGGAAGGCAATGAGCAGTTCTTC. It specifies CASSIVPSGEGNEQFF.

This clonotype was observed many times. The chain recombines TRBV5-6 with TRBJ2-1; D unresolved. This CDR3 has 13 residues. CDR1 and CDR2 from the germline V gene are SGHDT and YYEEEE. The V and J ends lost 0 bases and 6 bases respectively, with 7 bases between them. The DNA for the CDR3 is TGTGCCAGCAGCTTGGGATTAGGCAATGAGCAGTTCTTC. The encoded protein is CASSLGLGNEQFF.

The sample holds many counts of this clonotype. The rearrangement links TRBV12-5 to TRBJ2-7; 11 bases align to TRBD2. Trimming at V came to 1 base and at J to 6 bases, leaving 11 bases not matched to a gene. The CDR3 has 17 amino acids. Germline values: CDR1 LGHNT, CDR2 FRNRAP. The CDR3 nucleotides read TGTGCTAGTGGTTTGGAAACTAGCGGGAGCCTCCCCGGCGAGCAGTACTTC. The encoded protein is CASGLETSGSLPGEQYF.

This clonotype appeared many times. V and J are TRBV11-2 and TRBJ2-1; 9 bases are shared with TRBD2. J was trimmed by 10 bases and V by 0 bases; bases with no gene match: 16. CDR1 is SGHAT, CDR2 FQNNGV, per germline. The CDR3 totals 18 residues. As DNA, the CDR3 is TGTGCCAGCAGCTTAGATCTTAGCGGGCGGGAGGGCAGGAACGAGCAGTTCTTC. It codes for CASSLDLSGREGRNEQFF.

This clonotype has at least ten counts. The V call is TRBV20-1, the J call TRBJ2-1; 7 bases are a match to TRBD1. Germline CDR1 is DFQATT and CDR2 is SNEGSKA (reference sequence). V lost 5 bases, J lost 6 bases, and 16 bases stayed unmatched. The CDR3 spans 16 residues. CDR3 loop: CSAHTLRDRRFNEQFF. CDR3 in DNA: TGCAGTGCTCACACGCTCCGGGACAGACGATTCAATGAGCAGTTCTTC.

At least ten counts were recorded for this clonotype. The genes are TRBV30 and TRBJ1-1; D unclear. With 2 bases removed from V and 8 bases from J, the gap between germline ends came to 9 bases. This CDR3 comprises 11 residues. The germline gives CDR1 GTSNPN, CDR2 SVGIG (reference sequence). The CDR3 DNA reads as TGTGCCTGGAGTTTGGGTGCGGAAGCTTTCTTT. Protein sequence: CAWSLGAEAFF.

This clonotype has ten or more counts. The gene calls are TRBV5-1 and TRBJ2-7; TRBD1 aligns across 9 bases. In germline, CDR1 is SGHRS, CDR2 YFSETQ. The CDR3 is made up of 15 amino acids. With 0 bases clipped from V and 7 bases from J, the junction kept 8 bases outside the gene matches. The CDR3 spells CASSLEGQGWKEQYF. The CDR3 DNA follows: TGCGCCAGCAGCTTGGAAGGACAGGGGTGGAAGGAGCAGTACTTC.

The gene calls are TRBV18 and TRBJ1-5; a possible D gene is TRBD1 (6 bases). Trimming pared 4 bases from V and 0 bases from J, leaving 10 bases between. The CDR3 covers 15 residues. Per germline, CDR1 KGHSH and CDR2 LQKENI. The CDR3 loop reads CASSRSGVSNQPQHF. CDR3 nucleotides: TGTGCCAGCTCACGATCAGGGGTTAGCAATCAGCCCCAGCATTTT.

This clonotype was detected many times. The chain has TRBV2 and TRBJ2-1, with 12 bases matching TRBD1. V lost 2 bases, J lost 8 bases, and 4 bases stayed unmatched. CDR3 length equals 15 residues. Germline assignment: CDR1 SNHLY and CDR2 FYNNEI. The CDR3 loop is CASSEFGTGGDEQFF. In DNA, the CDR3 is TGTGCCAGCAGTGAATTCGGGACAGGGGGCGATGAGCAGTTCTTC. The variable domain in full, with the rest retrieved from reference TRBV2 and TRBJ2-1, is EPEVTQTPSHQVTQMGQEVILRCVPISNHLYFYWYRQILGQKVEFLVSFYNNEISEKSEIFDDQFSVERPDGSNFTLKIRSTKLEDSAMYFCASSEFGTGGDEQFFGPGTRLTVL.

The rearrangement uses TRBV7-8 and TRBJ1-5; TRBD1 matches at 7 bases. CDR1 and CDR2 from the germline V gene are SGHVS and FQNEAQ. V lost 5 bases, J lost 7 bases, and 14 bases stayed unmatched. This CDR3 is built from 16 residues. CDR3 sequence (DNA): TGTGCCAGCAGCCTCAGGGACAGTCAAACAGGCCAGCCCCAGCATTTT. Protein sequence: CASSLRDSQTGQPQHF.

This clonotype came up a few times. V gene TRBV2 combines with J gene TRBJ2-3; D is ambiguous. Germline V gene data show CDR1 as SNHLY and CDR2 as FYNNEI. There are 12 residues in the CDR3. The germline V and J ends were trimmed by 1 base and 4 bases, with 3 bases remaining between them. CDR3 sequence: CASSEGADTQYF. The DNA of the CDR3 is TGTGCCAGCAGTGAAGGGGCAGATACGCAGTATTTT.

This clonotype was recorded at least ten times. The V and J genes are TRBV12-3 or TRBV12-4 and TRBJ2-3; D not resolved. The CDR3 has 12 residues. V was clipped by 3 bases and J by 4 bases, with 5 bases between them. CDR3 DNA sequence: TGTGCCAGCAGTTTTCGCCCAGATACGCAGTATTTT. It is translated as CASSFRPDTQYF.

Ten or more counts support this clonotype. The chain recombines TRBV29-1 with TRBJ2-7; TRBD2 aligns across 8 bases. Per germline, CDR1 SQVTM and CDR2 ANQGSEA. This CDR3 spans 16 amino acids. Losses at the gene ends were 1 base for V and 3 bases for J; bases not matched to a gene: 11. The CDR3 protein is CSVEGGSGTRVYEQYF. CDR3 DNA: TGCAGCGTTGAAGGCGGTTCGGGGACTAGAGTCTACGAGCAGTACTTC.

Many counts were recorded for this clonotype. CDR3 coding DNA: TGTGCCAGTAGTAGTCAGGAACTAGGACAGGGGATAGAGACCCAGTACTTC. Protein product: CASSSQELGQGIETQYF. The rearrangement links TRBV19 to TRBJ2-5, with 9 bases matching TRBD1. Germline trimming cut 4 bases from V and 4 bases from J; bases unmatched to any gene: 13. The V gene's germline CDR1 is LNHDA and CDR2 SQIVND (reference sequence). CDR3 length: 17 residues.

Many counts were recorded for this clonotype. This chain links TRBV20-1 with TRBJ2-1, with a possible D match to TRBD1 (6 bases). Germline V lookup: CDR1 DFQATT, CDR2 SNEGSKA (reference sequence). The ends were cut back, 5 bases at V and 4 bases at J, with 15 bases in the middle. The length of the CDR3 is 14 residues. The CDR3 bases are TGCAGTGCTCCCTTTGCAGGGGTATACAATGAGCAGTTCTTC. Its translation: CSAPFAGVYNEQFF.